This note documents a single T cell receptor (beta chain) sequence. The CDR3 is 13 amino acids. V was shortened by 1 base and J by 4 bases, with 6 bases between the two germline ends. From germline, CDR1 is KGHDR and CDR2 SFDVKD. How the authors handled the data: Amplifying reference gene primers gave estimates of nucleated cell counts. Profiled with immunoSEQ multiplex PCR; TCRdb holds only in-frame clones, not every one. That table is the source of V, J and clone size, and D and trimming were worked out from the DNA. The sample has tens of thousands of clones; less than 75% are singletons. The data are from a study of blood T cell repertoires in COVID-19. Overall study context: The analysed material was cDNA or gDNA that came from T cells, B-cell-depleted T cells, or PBMCs.

Sequencing was done on a sample of peripheral blood. The rearrangement uses TRBV24-1 and TRBJ1-1; no reliable D call. The source of this sequence is a woman in her sixties or seventies with acute or convalescent COVID-19. The CDR3 loop reads CATSDLEGTEAFF. The CDR3 DNA sequence: TGTGCCACCAGTGATTTAGAGGGCACTGAAGCTTTCTTT.